What follows are 3 T cell receptor beta chains derived from one specimen sequenced in a study of glioma-infiltrating T cells after dendritic cell vaccination. Measured with immunoSEQ multiplex PCR; TCRdb has only the in-frame clones, and not every one. The table has 90,000 or so clones, under 90% seen once. The sequenced sample was blood, obtained before dendritic cell vaccination. Receptor source: a human donor with glioblastoma.

This chain connects TRBV6-5 to TRBJ2-2, with TRBD2 as a possible D gene (6 bases). The CDR3 is 13 residues long. With 3 bases removed from V and 5 bases from J, the gap between germline ends came to 7 bases. The germline V gene has CDR1 MNHEY and CDR2 SVGAGI. The CDR3 spells CASSYGGTGELFF. CDR3 bases: TGTGCCAGCAGTTATGGGGGGACCGGGGAGCTGTTTTTT.

The rearrangement uses TRBV5-1 and TRBJ2-5; a weak D match, TRBD1 (6 bases). CDR3 length: 14 amino acids. V was trimmed by 2 bases and J by 2 bases, leaving 10 bases between them. Germline CDR1 reads SGHRS; CDR2 reads YFSETQ. The CDR3 reads CASSFLQGQETQYF. CDR3 sequence (DNA): TGCGCCAGCAGCTTTCTCCAGGGGCAAGAGACCCAGTACTTC.

The chain couples TRBV6-1 to TRBJ1-2; 9 nucleotides agree with TRBD1. This CDR3 has 12 amino acids. V trimming: 7 bases; J trimming: 8 bases; junction bases outside the gene matches: 5. The germline gives CDR1 MNHNS, CDR2 SASEGT. CDR3 sequence (DNA): TGTGCCAGCAAACAGGGGGCTGGAGGCTACACCTTC. Protein product: CASKQGAGGYTF.